Below, 16 T cell receptor beta chains from the same sample are listed, as sequenced in a study of shared clonotypes between healthy human individuals. The protocol was immunoSEQ multiplex PCR, while the TCRdb copy is restricted to in-frame clones and leaves out a portion. This table has around 2.1 million clones, about 92% appearing once. Terminally differentiated effector memory CD45RA+ cells were excluded from the naive CD8 cells, which were CD45RO-negative and positively selected for CCR7. What was sequenced was naive CD8+ T cells from PBMCs. The receptors come from a man aged 18 to 35 in good health. Some clones in this sample may be carry-over from other donors' samples.

The V and J genes are TRBV5-5 and TRBJ2-7, with D perhaps TRBD1 or TRBD2 (5 bases each). The germline V and J ends were trimmed by 4 bases and 3 bases, with 17 bases remaining between them. Germline assignment: CDR1 SGHKS and CDR2 YYEKEE (reference sequence). The CDR3 is 15 residues long. The CDR3 DNA reads TGTGCCAGCAGCACTGGGTGGGGGATTCACTACGAGCAGTACTTC. Protein: CASSTGWGIHYEQYF.

The chain couples TRBV7-2 to TRBJ2-1; 10 positions match TRBD2. The trim removed 1 base at V and 6 bases at J, leaving 6 bases unmatched. The CDR3 runs to 16 residues. Germline V gene data show CDR1 as SGHTA and CDR2 as FQGNSA. CDR3: CASSLEGLAFGNEQFF. The CDR3 nucleotides are TGTGCCAGCAGCTTAGAGGGACTAGCGTTCGGCAATGAGCAGTTCTTC.

The chain couples TRBV27 to TRBJ2-1; unclear D gene. Germline V gene data show CDR1 as MNHEY and CDR2 as SMNVEV (reference sequence). CDR3 length equals 14 residues. Deletions cut 3 bases from V and 6 bases from J, with 12 bases between. The CDR3 nucleotides are TGTGCCAGCAGTTTTTTGCATTCGATCAATGAGCAGTTCTTC. This encodes CASSFLHSINEQFF.

The V and J genes are TRBV7-9 and TRBJ2-1; D unclear. CDR1 and CDR2 from the germline V gene are SEHNR and FQNEAQ (reference sequence). The V and J ends lost 5 bases and 6 bases respectively, with 11 bases between them. The CDR3 totals 13 residues. The CDR3 spells CASSPVLINEQFF. DNA of the CDR3: TGTGCCAGCAGCCCCGTTTTAATCAATGAGCAGTTCTTC. Full variable domain (rest looked up from reference TRBV7-9 and TRBJ2-1): DTGVSQNPRHKITKRGQNVTFRCDPISEHNRLYWYRQTLGQGPEFLTYFQNEAQLEKSRLLSDRFSAERPKGSFSTLEIQRTEQGDSAMYLCASSPVLINEQFFGPGTRLTVL.

The rearrangement joins TRBV6-1 to TRBJ2-7, with no clear D. V shed 3 bases and J shed 0 bases, with 9 bases lying between them. The CDR3 has 14 amino acids. CDR1 is MNHNS and CDR2 is SASEGT in the germline V gene. CDR3 coding DNA: TGTGCCAGCAGTGAGGTCGGTCGCTCCTACGAGCAGTACTTC. Residues: CASSEVGRSYEQYF.

The rearrangement links TRBV18 to TRBJ1-4; no reliable D call. This CDR3 has 13 residues. V lost 4 bases, J lost 3 bases, and 6 bases lay in between. Per the germline V gene, CDR1 is KGHSH and CDR2 is LQKENI. CDR3: CASSRGPNEKLFF. The DNA of the CDR3 is TGTGCCAGCTCACGAGGGCCTAATGAAAAACTGTTTTTT.

V gene TRBV6-4 combines with J gene TRBJ1-3; D gene unclear. Germline loops: CDR1 MRHNA, CDR2 SNTAGT. The CDR3 length is 14 residues. Trimming left V 3 bases short and J 4 bases short, with 10 bases between. The CDR3 protein is CASSEPRSGNTIYF. Written as DNA, the CDR3 is TGTGCCAGCAGTGAGCCCCGGTCAGGAAACACCATATATTTT.

The genes are TRBV2 and TRBJ2-3; the D is unclear. Germline V gives CDR1 SNHLY, CDR2 FYNNEI. Trimming took off 4 bases at V and 2 bases at J, with 10 bases between the two ends. The CDR3 is made up of 14 amino acids. The DNA of the CDR3 is TGTGCCAGCAGTGGTTTAAGATCCACAGATACGCAGTATTTT. This codes for CASSGLRSTDTQYF.

The CDR3 DNA follows: TGTGCCAGCAGTCCCGCATTCAAGTCGGGGTGGAATCAGCCCCAGCATTTT. Protein sequence: CASSPAFKSGWNQPQHF. The genes are TRBV27 and TRBJ1-5, with unresolved D. V lost 5 bases and J 4 bases, leaving 21 bases between the germline ends. This CDR3 is 17 amino acids long. Per the germline V gene, CDR1 is MNHEY and CDR2 is SMNVEV (reference sequence).

The chain has TRBV28 and TRBJ2-5; D gene unclear. The CDR3 is 15 amino acids. Germline-derived CDR1 and CDR2 are MDHEN and SYDVKM. V lost 3 bases and J 1 base, leaving 12 bases between the germline ends. The CDR3 nucleotides read TGTGCCAGCAGTTTCTCTGTGAGAAGCCAAGAGACCCAGTACTTC. Translation: CASSFSVRSQETQYF.

V usage is TRBV27 and J usage is TRBJ1-5; no clear D gene. The V end lost 2 bases, the J end lost 4 bases, and 12 bases lay between the germline ends. CDR1 is MNHEY, CDR2 SMNVEV, per germline (reference sequence). CDR3 length: 15 residues. The CDR3 bases are TGTGCCAGCAGTTTAGCCCCGCAACGGAATCAGCCCCAGCATTTT. Translating it yields CASSLAPQRNQPQHF.

This clone showed up just a few times. The CDR3 is CASSGGSGSSYEQYF. In nucleotides, the CDR3 is TGTGCCAGCAGTGGGGGATCGGGGAGCTCCTACGAGCAGTACTTC. The rearrangement links TRBV9 to TRBJ2-7, with D possibly called TRBD1 or TRBD2 (5 bases each). There are 15 residues in the CDR3. V was clipped by 5 bases and J by 0 bases, with 15 bases between them. Germline-derived CDR1 and CDR2 are SGDLS and YYNGEE.

The chain carries TRBV7-9 and TRBJ2-5, with 10 bases matching TRBD1. The CDR3 covers 16 residues. V lost 2 bases and J lost 5; bases outside the gene matches: 8. The germline V gene has CDR1 SEHNR and CDR2 FQNEAQ (reference sequence). The CDR3 region is CASSLPKDRGLETQYF. As DNA, the CDR3 is TGTGCCAGCAGCTTACCGAAAGACAGGGGGCTGGAGACCCAGTACTTC.

The chain has TRBV5-1 and TRBJ2-7, with TRBD2 identical over 10 bases. The J segment lost 6 bases and the V segment lost 4 bases, leaving 16 bases of the junction unmatched. CDR1 is SGHRS, CDR2 YFSETQ, per germline. The CDR3 length is 17 residues. CDR3 in amino acids: CASSENSAGGSSGEQYF. CDR3 DNA sequence: TGCGCCAGCAGCGAAAATTCAGCGGGAGGGAGTTCAGGCGAGCAGTACTTC.

The chain links TRBV5-8 to TRBJ2-7, with 12 bases lining up with TRBD1. CDR3 length: 16 amino acids. V shed 0 bases, J shed 5 bases, and the junction held 6 bases outside the gene matches. From germline, CDR1 is SGHTS and CDR2 YDEGEE. In DNA, the CDR3 is TGTGCCAGCAGCTTGGTCCGGGGACAGGGGGCCCACGAGCAGTACTTC. Amino acids: CASSLVRGQGAHEQYF.

The chain recombines TRBV4-3 with TRBJ1-2; D gene unclear. Trimming took 1 base from V and 8 from J, leaving 14 bases between them. The CDR3 runs to 14 residues. Germline assignment: CDR1 LGHNA and CDR2 YSLEER. CDR3 residues: CASSQVSGVKGYTF. The CDR3, as DNA: TGCGCCAGCAGCCAAGTATCCGGGGTTAAAGGCTACACCTTC.